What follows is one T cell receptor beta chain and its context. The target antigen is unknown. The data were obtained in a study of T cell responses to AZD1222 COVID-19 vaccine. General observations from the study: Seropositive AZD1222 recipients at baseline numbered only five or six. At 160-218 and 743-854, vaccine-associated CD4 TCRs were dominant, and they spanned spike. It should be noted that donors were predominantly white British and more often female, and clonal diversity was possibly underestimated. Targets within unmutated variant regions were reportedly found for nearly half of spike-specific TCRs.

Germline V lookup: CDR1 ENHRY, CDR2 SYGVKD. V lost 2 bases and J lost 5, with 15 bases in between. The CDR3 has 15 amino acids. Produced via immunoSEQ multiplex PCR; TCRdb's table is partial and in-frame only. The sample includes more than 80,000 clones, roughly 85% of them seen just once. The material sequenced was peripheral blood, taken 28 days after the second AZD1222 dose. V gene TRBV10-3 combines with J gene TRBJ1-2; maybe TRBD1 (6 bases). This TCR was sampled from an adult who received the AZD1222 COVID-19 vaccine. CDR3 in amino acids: CAISEGDIVDYGYTF. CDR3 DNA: TGTGCCATCAGTGAGGGGGACATCGTGGATTATGGCTACACCTTC.